The 22 T cell receptor beta chains listed next were all sequenced from one sample in a study of memory CD4+ T cells and cytomegalovirus serostatus. The sort gate was single viable CD3+CD4+CD8-CD45RO+ cells for memory CD4+ T cells. Using immunoSEQ multiplex PCR, the repertoire was profiled, and TCRdb retains in-frame clones only, with some absent. The sample lists over 60,000 clones, approximately 78% seen once, with about 0.8% in the top ten. The sample taken for sequencing was memory CD4+ T cells from blood. The receptors were sampled from an adult in good health and CMV-seronegative.

This chain joins TRBV19 and TRBJ2-7; no definite D call. Germline loops: CDR1 LNHDA, CDR2 SQIVND (reference sequence). V was clipped by 7 bases and J by 0 bases, with 7 bases between them. CDR3 length: 12 residues. The CDR3 protein is CASKGVSYEQYF. The CDR3 DNA is TGTGCCAGTAAGGGTGTCTCCTACGAGCAGTACTTC.

This chain links TRBV27 with TRBJ2-7; 8 nucleotides match TRBD1. With V trimmed by 4 bases and J by 2 bases, 10 bases remained unmatched. This CDR3 is 16 amino acids long. The germline gives CDR1 MNHEY, CDR2 SMNVEV (reference sequence). DNA of the CDR3: TGTGCCAGCAGTTCCCCAGGACAGGGACGGACCTACGAGCAGTACTTC. This translates into CASSSPGQGRTYEQYF.

The chain combines TRBV5-6 with TRBJ2-1; D gene ambiguous. The CDR3 has 12 residues. Germline V gene data show CDR1 as SGHDT and CDR2 as YYEEEE. The V gene lost 2 bases and the J gene lost 9 bases, with 9 bases spanning the gap. DNA of the CDR3: TGTGCCAGCAGCTTCGGTTTCCTTGAGCAGTTCTTC. Translated: CASSFGFLEQFF.

V is TRBV11-2 and J is TRBJ1-2, with D possibly matching TRBD1 (6 bases). The germline gives CDR1 SGHAT, CDR2 FQNNGV. Trimming removed 7 bases at V and 6 bases at J, with 33 bases between. This CDR3 spans 19 amino acids. The CDR3 region has the DNA TGTGCCAGCACGCGGCTACTGGAGCTGACAGGTCTTTGGTTGAATGGCTACACCTTC. This sequence encodes CASTRLLELTGLWLNGYTF.

This rearrangement joins TRBV27 to TRBJ2-7, with TRBD1 matching over 7 bases. The V gene's germline CDR1 is MNHEY and CDR2 SMNVEV (reference sequence). Trimming took 6 bases from V and 1 from J; bases not matched to a gene: 9. The CDR3 consists of 15 residues. CDR3 residues: CASRPGQTSSYEQYF. CDR3 DNA: TGTGCCAGCAGACCGGGACAGACCTCTTCCTACGAGCAGTACTTC.

The V call is TRBV2, the J call TRBJ1-3; D is uncertain. Looked up from germline, CDR1 is SNHLY and CDR2 is FYNNEI. This CDR3 region has 12 residues. Trimming pared 7 bases from V and 2 bases from J, leaving 6 bases between. CDR3 residues: CASTVAGNTIYF. CDR3 nucleotide sequence: TGTGCCAGCACGGTCGCTGGAAACACCATATATTTT.

This clone turned up a few times. The chain recombines TRBV4-1 with TRBJ2-5; D unclear. Germline CDR1 MGHRA, CDR2 YSYEKL. This CDR3 spans 16 amino acids. Trimming took 4 bases from V and 0 from J, leaving 15 bases between them. The CDR3 region is CASSPSPWPDQETQYF. Written as DNA, the CDR3 is TGCGCCAGCAGCCCTTCACCCTGGCCGGACCAAGAGACCCAGTACTTC.

The chain employs TRBV19 and TRBJ1-5; D not certain. In germline, CDR1 is LNHDA, CDR2 SQIVND (reference sequence). Trimming stripped 8 bases from V and 0 bases from J, with 8 bases between. The CDR3 runs 13 residues. CDR3: CASGFNSNQPQHF. Here the CDR3 DNA reads TGTGCCAGTGGATTTAATAGCAATCAGCCCCAGCATTTT.

The CDR3 reads CASMTINTEAFF. CDR3 DNA: TGTGCCAGCATGACGATAAACACTGAAGCTTTCTTT. This sequence joins TRBV2 and TRBJ1-1; no clear D. This CDR3 comprises 12 residues. Germline CDR1 and CDR2: SNHLY and FYNNEI. V lost 7 bases and J lost 2, with 8 bases in between. Filled out from reference TRBV2 and TRBJ1-1, the complete variable domain reads EPEVTQTPSHQVTQMGQEVILRCVPISNHLYFYWYRQILGQKVEFLVSFYNNEISEKSEIFDDQFSVERPDGSNFTLKIRSTKLEDSAMYFCASMTINTEAFFGQGTRLTVV.

The J gene is TRBJ1-1, the V gene TRBV6-5, with D perhaps matching TRBD1 (5 bases). This CDR3 spans 14 amino acids. The germline V and J ends were trimmed by 6 bases and 3 bases, with 14 bases remaining between them. Per germline, CDR1 MNHEY and CDR2 SVGAGI. The CDR3 DNA reads as TGTGCCAGCAGAGAGAGTTGGGGGGACACTGAAGCTTTCTTT. Translated, it gives CASRESWGDTEAFF.

The chain uses TRBV5-1 and TRBJ1-2, with D perhaps matching TRBD1 (6 bases). CDR3 size: 15 residues. Per germline, CDR1 SGHRS and CDR2 YFSETQ. Trimming removed 1 base at V and 8 bases at J, with 18 bases between. The CDR3 region has the DNA TGCGCCAGCAGCTTGACGGGCCGGCAGGGGAAGGGCTACACCTTC. Residues: CASSLTGRQGKGYTF. Together with reference TRBV5-1 and TRBJ1-2, the CDR3 gives the full variable domain: KAGVTQTPRYLIKTRGQQVTLSCSPISGHRSVSWYQQTPGQGLQFLFEYFSETQRNKGNFPGRFSGRQFSNSRSEMNVSTLELGDSALYLCASSLTGRQGKGYTFGSGTRLTVV.

The chain is built from TRBV7-6 and TRBJ2-5; a possible D gene is TRBD1 (6 bases). The CDR3 is 13 residues long. Between the trimmed V and J ends, which lost 4 bases and 1 base, there was a span of 7 bases. Germline values: CDR1 SGHVS, CDR2 FNYEAQ. The CDR3 region is CASSWGRQETQYF. CDR3 coding DNA: TGTGCCAGCAGCTGGGGGCGCCAAGAGACCCAGTACTTC.

The V gene is TRBV5-1, the J gene TRBJ1-2, with 8 bases lining up with TRBD1. The CDR3 runs 12 residues. J was trimmed by 8 bases and V by 4 bases; bases with no gene match: 4. Germline CDR1 reads SGHRS; CDR2 reads YFSETQ. The CDR3 sequence: CASSPRQGGYTF. Written as DNA, the CDR3 is TGCGCCAGCAGCCCCCGACAGGGGGGCTACACCTTC.

This chain uses TRBV4-1 with TRBJ2-1, with TRBD2 identical over 10 bases. Losses at the gene ends were 1 base for V and 1 base for J; bases not matched to a gene: 10. The CDR3 covers 19 residues. The germline V gene encodes CDR1 MGHRA and CDR2 YSYEKL. CDR3 coding DNA: TGCGCCAGCAGCCAAGGAATCTTAGCGGGGGGTTTGTCCTACAATGAGCAGTTCTTC. It codes for CASSQGILAGGLSYNEQFF.

This chain joins TRBV14 and TRBJ1-4; 9 positions agree with TRBD1. There are 15 residues in the CDR3. V gave up 3 bases and J gave up 7 bases; unmatched junction bases: 6. The germline V gene encodes CDR1 SGHDN and CDR2 FVKESK. Here the CDR3 reads CASSQTTGGFEKLFF. For the CDR3, the DNA is TGTGCCAGCAGCCAGACTACAGGGGGCTTTGAAAAACTGTTTTTT.

J is TRBJ2-7 and V is TRBV12-5, with 9 bases aligning to TRBD2. The CDR3 covers 16 residues. Germline V gene data show CDR1 as LGHNT and CDR2 as FRNRAP. V trimming: 1 base; J trimming: 1 base; junction bases outside the gene matches: 5. As DNA, the CDR3 is TGTGCTAGTGGTTTGGGTAGACTAGCGGTTTCCTACGAGCAGTACTTC. Encoded protein: CASGLGRLAVSYEQYF.

The rearrangement links TRBV5-1 to TRBJ1-3; D is ambiguous. The germline V gene has CDR1 SGHRS and CDR2 YFSETQ. V was pared by 0 bases and J by 4 bases, with 8 bases between. The CDR3 runs 14 residues. CDR3 nucleotides: TGCGCCAGCAGCTTGGGGGGTTCAGGAAACACCATATATTTT. Translated, it gives CASSLGGSGNTIYF.

The J gene is TRBJ2-2, the V gene TRBV30; tentative D call: TRBD2 (5 bases). CDR1 and CDR2 (germline): GTSNPN, SVGIG (reference sequence). The CDR3 runs to 16 residues. Trimming cost V 2 bases and J 4 bases, with 17 bases left between them. CDR3 nucleotide sequence: TGTGCCTGGAGTATCAACATCGGGATGTTCACCGGGGAGCTGTTTTTT. As protein: CAWSINIGMFTGELFF.

In DNA, the CDR3 is TGCGCCAGCAGGTTGACAGGGGACGACGAGCAGTACTTC. Its protein is CASRLTGDDEQYF. The chain combines TRBV5-1 with TRBJ2-7, with 8 bases matching TRBD1. V was pared by 5 bases and J by 5 bases, with 6 bases of the junction left unmatched. CDR3 size: 13 residues. Germline V CDR1 and CDR2: SGHRS, YFSETQ.

CDR3 coding DNA: TGTGCCAGCAGTCCCCTAGGCCCCAGGGCGAACGCCCCAGGAAACTCTGGAAACACCATATATTTT. It encodes CASSPLGPRANAPGNSGNTIYF. The V gene is TRBV28, the J gene TRBJ1-3, with D possibly matching TRBD1 (5 bases). Looked up from germline, CDR1 is MDHEN and CDR2 is SYDVKM. The CDR3 runs to 22 residues. Trimming stripped 5 bases from V and 0 bases from J, with 32 bases between. Full variable domain (missing parts from reference TRBV28 and TRBJ1-3): DVKVTQSSRYLVKRTGEKVFLECVQDMDHENMFWYRQDPGLGLRLIYFSYDVKMKEKGDIPEGYSVSREKKERFSLILESASTNQTSMYLCASSPLGPRANAPGNSGNTIYFGEGSWLTVV.

The chain recombines TRBV6-6 with TRBJ2-1, with D tentatively TRBD1 (6 bases). Germline V gives CDR1 MNHNY, CDR2 SVGAGI (reference sequence). V gave up 5 bases and J gave up 0 bases, with 11 bases separating them. The CDR3 contains 15 residues. The CDR3 loop is CASSTDRSSYNEQFF. DNA for the CDR3: TGTGCCAGCAGTACCGACAGGAGCTCCTACAATGAGCAGTTCTTC.

The chain uses TRBV6-1 and TRBJ1-5, with D unresolved. V shed 3 bases and J shed 0 bases, with 9 bases lying between them. Looked up from germline, CDR1 is MNHNS and CDR2 is SASEGT. The CDR3 length is 15 residues. The CDR3, as DNA: TGTGCCAGCAGTGATCAGTTTTATAGCAATCAGCCCCAGCATTTT. Translating it yields CASSDQFYSNQPQHF.